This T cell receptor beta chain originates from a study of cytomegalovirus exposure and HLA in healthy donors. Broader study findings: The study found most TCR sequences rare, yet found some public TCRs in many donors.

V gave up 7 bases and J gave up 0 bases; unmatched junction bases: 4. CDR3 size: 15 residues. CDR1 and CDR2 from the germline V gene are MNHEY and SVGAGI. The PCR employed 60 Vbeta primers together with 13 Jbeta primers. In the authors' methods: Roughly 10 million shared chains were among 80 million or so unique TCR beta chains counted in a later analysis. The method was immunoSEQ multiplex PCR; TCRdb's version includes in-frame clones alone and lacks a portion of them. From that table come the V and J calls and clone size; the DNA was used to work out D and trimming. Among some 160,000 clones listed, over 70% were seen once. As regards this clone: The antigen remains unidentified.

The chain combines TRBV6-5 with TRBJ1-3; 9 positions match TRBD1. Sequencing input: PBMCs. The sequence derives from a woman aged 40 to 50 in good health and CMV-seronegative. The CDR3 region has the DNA TGTGCCAGCACCCGACAGGGGGACTCTGGAAACACCATATATTTT. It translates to CASTRQGDSGNTIYF.